This T cell receptor beta chain is from a study of identical twins (dated by TCRdb to the mid-2010s). Regarding the study in general: The study deep-sequenced TCR alpha and beta repertoires from monozygotic twins, unrelated adults of various ages and cord blood to test whether fetal clonotypes persist. To rule out contamination, replicate twin experiments were performed at different times with different library preparation protocols.

A remark on this clonotype: The clone's antigen remains unknown. Base quality data are lacking; no much larger clone is found one base away.

Only healthy Caucasian donors were included. The twin cohort consisted of three pairs of female monozygotic twins, all aged roughly 18 to 30 years. The RNA used for TCR libraries was isolated from peripheral blood mononuclear cells. Library method: 5' RACE. Sequencing used an Illumina HiSeq 2000. A universal primer binding site was introduced by template switching, and a unique molecular identifier was present in the final cDNA, enabling accurate counting of TCR cDNA molecules. Specific primers in the conserved constant-segment region were used to synthesize first-strand cDNA for TCR alpha and beta chains. To control for contamination, each cDNA library was double barcoded with a SMART-Mk sample barcode plus Illumina barcodes. TruSeq adapter sequences, together with Illumina sample barcodes, were added in two successive PCR steps. Sequencing of the TCR alpha and beta cDNA libraries was done on the Illumina HiSeq platform using custom primers. The paper's processing steps were these. Unique molecular identifiers were extracted from raw reads with MiGEC, and CDR3 positions were determined with MiXCR. For each individual, recombination models were inferred using an EM algorithm with the repgenHMM and IGoR tools. The tcR package in R was used for shared clonotype analysis, with sharing normalized by the product of cloneset sizes. To study raw recombination free of thymic and clonal selection effects, out-of-frame nonproductive sequences were analyzed. In-frame beta chains were kept once TCRdb had trimmed the public reads at Q25 with fastp and called clones with MiXCR. Each record represents a unique CDR3 protein, reported with the most common genes and DNA among its rows. For this entry, the V and J calls and clone size follow TCRdb and not the study's own pipeline. In this sample the table shows around 690,000 distinct CDR3 sequences, 21% of which occur a single time. The ten largest account for roughly 4% of the sample.

V is shortened by 2 bases, J by 2 bases, and the region joining them spans 14 bases. From its cysteine to its phenylalanine, the CDR3 spans 16 amino acids. The sequence is cut down to CDR3 DNA, 48 bases in frame from base 1. Here is what the overall study found, with its caveats: Conclusions relied on cross-sectional statistical analysis, since the same donors could not be followed over many years. Compared with coincidental sharing between unrelated individuals, out-of-frame TCR alpha sequences shared between twins showed an excess of sequences with low generation probability. The excess sharing between twins in beta out-of-frame sequences was weaker because fewer shared sequences reduced the signal-to-noise ratio. Fewer insertions were carried by abundant cord blood beta clonotypes, a similar but weaker trend appeared in young adult naive repertoires, and no such trend appeared in memory repertoires. Invariant T cells such as MAIT and iNKT could partly confound zero-insertion analyses, though diverse VJ usage argued against this for most clonotypes. Out-of-frame TCR alpha sharing in monozygotic twins was systematically underestimated by recombination models, whereas sharing between unrelated individuals was in agreement with the recombination models.

A further study also used this sample, focusing on T cells expressing NK-cell markers. As the second publication notes: TCR beta-chain repertoires were profiled in sorted CD3+CD56+NKG2C+, CD3+CD56+NKG2C- and CD3+CD56-NKG2C+ T-cell subsets from about 8 donors. Among the eight sequenced donors, only one was HCMV-seronegative, while the other seven were HCMV-seropositive. In several experiments an anti-gammadeltaTCR antibody was added to restrict sorting to alphabetaTCR-expressing T cells. In roughly six donors, the dominant CD3+CD56+NKG2C+ clonotypes ranked among the top 10 CD8+ clonotypes, making up roughly 1.0-7.0% of CD8+ T cells. Those dominant clonotypes were again the most abundant among CD3+CD56-NKG2C+ cells in a few donors, at about 28.3-60.1%. It remained unclear whether the expanded NKG2C-expressing T cell clones were specific for HCMV antigens. The study sequenced eight donors, all healthy volunteers chosen at random: three men and five women. A commercial ELISA kit detecting HCMV-specific IgG in serum was used to determine HCMV serostatus. For roughly 6 donors, bulk peripheral blood T-cell repertoires were additionally sequenced from unsorted PBMC. MIGEC handled demultiplexing of the reads and grouping by UMI, while MiTCR was used to assemble and quantify clonotypes. To exclude erroneous sequences, only TCR cDNA sequences supported by at least two reads were retained. Downstream repertoire analysis used the tcR package, and clonotypes were matched across fractions by CDR3 nucleotide sequence plus V segment. Antigen specificity was annotated against VDJdb with VDJmatch, allowing one amino acid substitution in CDR3.

The chain employs TRBV12-3 or TRBV12-4 and TRBJ2-3; TRBD1 could be the D gene, as 7 bases match. The source material was PBMCs. The receptor was isolated from a young woman in good health. The CDR3 corresponds to CASSLWAGGNTDTQYF. The DNA is as follows: TGTGCCAGCAGTTTATGGGCAGGGGGGAACACAGATACGCAGTATTTT.